This T cell receptor beta chain was identified in a study of T cells in Graves' hyperthyroidism and ophthalmopathy. RNA transcripts gave rise to amplified TCR beta CDR3 regions. TCR CDR3 regions were first amplified by RT-PCR with HTBI primers. One entry per CDR3 protein, called by TCRdb with MiXCR from the multiplex PCR reads. The sample comprises roughly 550,000 distinct CDR3 sequences, 15% to 20% of which are singletons, and approximately 30% rests with the top ten. Many counts were recorded for this clonotype. Germline lookup yields CDR1 SGHRS and CDR2 YFSETQ. The CDR3 spans 12 residues. Trimming stripped 5 bases from V and 4 bases from J, with 10 bases between.

The sequence came from a woman in her twenties or thirties with Graves' ophthalmopathy. The chain combines TRBV5-1 with TRBJ2-7; D possibly corresponds to TRBD2 (6 bases). The source material was blood. CDR3 sequence reads: CASRREFYEQYF. Here the CDR3 DNA reads TGCGCCAGCAGGCGGGAATTTTACGAGCAGTACTTC.